This T cell receptor beta chain comes out of a study of T cells in Graves' hyperthyroidism and ophthalmopathy. It was considered stable Graves' hyperthyroidism when ophthalmopathy did not progress within 18 months. With a duration under 2 months, the hyperthyroidism was newly diagnosed in patients aged 18 to 65. Clinical symptoms, serum thyroxine and TRAb, thyroid ultrasound and orbital computed tomography were used for the diagnoses. PBMCs came from 10 ml fresh peripheral blood. The CDR3 loop spans 17 amino acids. V trimming: 1 base; J trimming: 8 bases; junction bases outside the gene matches: 10. The germline V gene has CDR1 PRHDT and CDR2 FYEKMQ (reference sequence). TCR beta CDR3 regions were amplified from RNA transcripts. HTBI primers were used for first-round RT-PCR of the TCR CDR3. From the multiplex PCR reads, TCRdb called clonotypes with MiXCR, one entry per CDR3 protein. The data show 300,000 to 450,000 distinct CDR3 sequences, roughly 13% seen once.

This clonotype was counted at least ten times. Sequenced material: blood. The J gene is TRBJ2-1, the V gene TRBV13, with 11 positions matching TRBD2. This sequence was found in a woman between 18 and 30 years old with Graves' hyperthyroidism. In nucleotides, the CDR3 is TGTGCCAGCAGCTTAGACGCGGTAGCGGGAGGGCCGGATGAGCAGTTCTTC. Protein sequence: CASSLDAVAGGPDEQFF.